The 25 T cell receptor beta chains given below trace back to one sample, sequenced in a study of cytomegalovirus exposure and HLA in healthy donors. The PCR ran on 60 Vbeta and 13 Jbeta primers. Libraries were prepared by immunoSEQ multiplex PCR; TCRdb keeps only in-frame clonotypes and omits some of them. The data show 100,000 to 150,000 clones, over 65% seen once. Sequencing input: PBMCs. The receptor set was obtained from a man between 18 and 35 years old in good health and CMV-seronegative.

The chain has TRBV7-2 and TRBJ1-2; D may be TRBD1 (6 bases). Germline V gene sequence: CDR1 SGHTA, CDR2 FQGNSA. V was cut by 5 bases and J by 5 bases, with 18 bases left in between. The CDR3 totals 15 residues. Here the CDR3 DNA reads TGTGCCAGCAGCGCCCCCGGGGTACAGGGATATGGCTACACCTTC. This sequence encodes CASSAPGVQGYGYTF.

This clone was counted once. The chain has TRBV4-1 and TRBJ1-2; TRBD1 is a possible D gene (6 bases). CDR3 length: 16 residues. The germline CDR1 and CDR2 sequences are MGHRA and YSYEKL. Deletions cut 0 bases from V and 8 bases from J, with 19 bases between. The CDR3 DNA follows: TGCGCCAGCAGCCAAGATGGGGGCAGTTTAAGAGAAGGCTACACCTTC. This encodes CASSQDGGSLREGYTF.

The chain uses TRBV7-8 and TRBJ2-2; tentatively, D is TRBD1 (6 bases). V lost 3 bases and J lost 1, with 6 bases in between. The CDR3 extends over 14 amino acids. Germline CDR1 SGHVS, CDR2 FQNEAQ. In DNA, the CDR3 is TGTGCCAGCAGCTTGACAGGGAACACCGGGGAGCTGTTTTTT. It codes for CASSLTGNTGELFF.

J is TRBJ1-2 and V is TRBV13; TRBD1 might be the D (6 bases). The CDR3 extends over 15 amino acids. Germline CDR1 reads PRHDT; CDR2 reads FYEKMQ (reference sequence). With 1 base removed from V and 8 bases from J, the gap between germline ends came to 17 bases. The CDR3 region is CASSLESQGAGGYTF. CDR3 DNA: TGTGCCAGCAGCTTAGAGTCACAGGGAGCGGGAGGCTACACCTTC.

The chain is built from TRBV19 and TRBJ2-7; TRBD1 might be the D (5 bases). Germline CDR1 LNHDA, CDR2 SQIVND (reference sequence). Trimming removed 7 bases from V and 3 bases from J, with 22 bases in between. The CDR3 contains 16 residues. This CDR3 is CASIRAVGQINYEQYF. The CDR3 region has the DNA TGTGCCAGTATTAGGGCGGTGGGGCAGATCAACTACGAGCAGTACTTC.

The CDR3 protein is CASSQDSRPEKAFF. CDR3 coding DNA: TGCGCCAGCAGCCAAGATTCCAGGCCCGAGAAAGCTTTCTTT. The V and J genes are TRBV4-1 and TRBJ1-1; D unresolved. There are 14 residues in the CDR3. Trimming pared 0 bases from V and 9 bases from J, leaving 14 bases between. CDR1 and CDR2 from the germline V gene are MGHRA and YSYEKL.

About this clone itself: Sequence at one end of the junction differs from germline and may be a read error. The chain is built from TRBV11-2 and TRBJ2-5; 10 bases map to TRBD1. Germline V gene sequence: CDR1 SGHAT, CDR2 FQNNGV. The CDR3 extends over 15 amino acids. As DNA, the CDR3 is TGTGCCAGCAGCCTAGACAGGGGGCGGCCAGAGACCCAGTACTTC. It translates to CASSLDRGRPETQYF.

V usage is TRBV10-3 and J usage is TRBJ1-2; TRBD1 might be the D (5 bases). Germline CDR1 and CDR2: ENHRY and SYGVKD. Deletions cut 0 bases from V and 8 bases from J, with 16 bases between. The length of the CDR3 is 15 residues. The DNA for the CDR3 is TGTGCCATCAGTGAGTCTTGGGGCAGGGCTGGCGGCTACACCTTC. Translating it yields CAISESWGRAGGYTF.

This clone was picked up one time. J is TRBJ1-2 and V is TRBV27; 7 bases line up with TRBD1. Per the germline V gene, CDR1 is MNHEY and CDR2 is SMNVEV (reference sequence). The V gene end was trimmed by 3 bases and the J gene end by 2 bases; junction bases not matched to a gene: 3. This CDR3 has 14 residues. The CDR3, as DNA: TGTGCCAGCAGTTTTACAGGGGCCAACTATGGCTACACCTTC. This gives the protein CASSFTGANYGYTF.

The V gene is TRBV27, the J gene TRBJ2-2; 7 bases line up with TRBD1. Germline V lookup: CDR1 MNHEY, CDR2 SMNVEV (reference sequence). The CDR3 spans 14 residues. The J segment lost 4 bases and the V segment lost 5 bases, leaving 4 bases of the junction unmatched. This CDR3 reads CASSTTGPTGELFF. CDR3 DNA sequence: TGTGCCAGCAGTACGACAGGGCCCACCGGGGAGCTGTTTTTT.

This sequence joins TRBV15 and TRBJ2-5; no clear D gene. The closer fit of TRBJ2-7 to the DNA end suggests the J call may be wrong. This CDR3 is built from 13 residues. Germline V gene lookup returns CDR1 LNHNV and CDR2 YYDKDF (reference sequence). The CDR3 DNA reads as TGTGCCACCAGCAGAGATGCCAACTACGAGCAGTACTTC. It yields the protein CATSRDANYEQYF.

The chain is built from TRBV10-3 and TRBJ1-6; 9 bases agree with TRBD1. The CDR3 sequence is 14 residues long. Per the germline V gene, CDR1 is ENHRY and CDR2 is SYGVKD. Losses at the gene ends were 10 bases for V and 5 bases for J; bases not matched to a gene: 6. CDR3 in DNA: TGTGCCACTACACAGGGGGCTAATAATTCACCCCTCCACTTT. Amino acid sequence: CATTQGANNSPLHF.

The V gene is TRBV11-2, the J gene TRBJ2-5; 8 nucleotides line up with TRBD2. Germline trimming cut 5 bases from V and 4 bases from J; bases unmatched to any gene: 6. From germline, CDR1 is SGHAT and CDR2 FQNNGV. The CDR3 totals 14 residues. CDR3 region: CASSPGGVGETQYF. The DNA of the CDR3 is TGTGCCAGCAGCCCGGGGGGGGTAGGAGAGACCCAGTACTTC.

V gene TRBV6-5 combines with J gene TRBJ2-5, with D maybe TRBD1 (6 bases). The CDR3 is made up of 12 amino acids. Between the trimmed V and J ends, which lost 6 bases and 5 bases, there was a span of 10 bases. Per germline, CDR1 MNHEY and CDR2 SVGAGI. In nucleotides, the CDR3 is TGTGCCAGCAGACAGGGAGTGGAGACCCAGTACTTC. This gives the protein CASRQGVETQYF.

The chain recombines TRBV28 with TRBJ1-6; D is unresolved. Deletions cut 3 bases from V and 9 bases from J, with 6 bases between. Germline V gene sequence: CDR1 MDHEN, CDR2 SYDVKM. The CDR3 consists of 12 residues. CDR3 DNA sequence: TGTGCCAGCAGTTTTGAGGTTTCACCCCTCCACTTT. It is translated as CASSFEVSPLHF. Full variable domain (outside the CDR3, taken from reference TRBV28 and TRBJ1-6): DVKVTQSSRYLVKRTGEKVFLECVQDMDHENMFWYRQDPGLGLRLIYFSYDVKMKEKGDIPEGYSVSREKKERFSLILESASTNQTSMYLCASSFEVSPLHFGNGTRLTVT.

The CDR3 coding sequence is TGTGCCAGCAGTTTAGCGCGGGAACCTGGAAACACCATATATTTT. Its protein product is CASSLAREPGNTIYF. The rearrangement uses TRBV27 and TRBJ1-3; no clear D. V was clipped by 2 bases and J by 2 bases, with 10 bases between them. This CDR3 has 15 residues. CDR1 and CDR2 (germline): MNHEY, SMNVEV (reference sequence).

The chain's CDR3 is CASSLIQGVPGELFF. CDR3 in DNA: TGTGCCAGCAGCTTGATACAGGGGGTTCCCGGGGAGCTGTTTTTT. The chain is built from TRBV7-9 and TRBJ2-2; the match to TRBD1 covers 8 bases. CDR1 is SEHNR, CDR2 FQNEAQ, per germline (reference sequence). The V gene end was trimmed by 3 bases and the J gene end by 6 bases; junction bases not matched to a gene: 6. The CDR3 loop spans 15 amino acids.

The DNA for the CDR3 is TGTGCCAGTAGTCCTCGGCCCAGGGATAATTCACCCCTCCACTTT. Translating it yields CASSPRPRDNSPLHF. The V call is TRBV19, the J call TRBJ1-6, with a tentative D call TRBD1 (5 bases). Germline V gene lookup returns CDR1 LNHDA and CDR2 SQIVND (reference sequence). Trimming took off 5 bases at V and 5 bases at J, with 13 bases between the two ends. This CDR3 has 15 amino acids.

A single count supports this clone. The genes are TRBV6-5 and TRBJ1-2, with D perhaps matching TRBD1 (5 bases). Germline CDR1 reads MNHEY; CDR2 reads SVGAGI. The CDR3 consists of 12 residues. Trimming left V 6 bases short and J 3 bases short, with 8 bases between. The CDR3: CASSDSYYGYTF. CDR3 sequence (DNA): TGTGCCAGCAGCGACAGTTACTATGGCTACACCTTC.

V is TRBV6-1 and J is TRBJ1-5, with a possible D match to TRBD1 (6 bases). CDR1 is MNHNS, CDR2 SASEGT, per germline. The CDR3 runs to 15 residues. Trimming shortened V by 8 bases and J by 2 bases, and 16 bases separated the two germline ends. CDR3 nucleotides: TGTGCCAGCTTAACCTGGGGGCTAGGCAATCAGCCCCAGCATTTT. Its translation is CASLTWGLGNQPQHF.

The rearrangement joins TRBV5-1 to TRBJ1-1, with D unclear. V lost 4 bases and J 0 bases, leaving 7 bases between the germline ends. Looked up from germline, CDR1 is SGHRS and CDR2 is YFSETQ. The CDR3 runs to 13 residues. The CDR3 DNA is TGCGCCAGCAGCGGACTAATGAACACTGAAGCTTTCTTT. This sequence encodes CASSGLMNTEAFF.

V gene TRBV19 combines with J gene TRBJ1-2, with no clear D. The CDR3 loop spans 13 amino acids. The V and J ends lost 3 bases and 7 bases respectively, with 12 bases between them. Germline values: CDR1 LNHDA, CDR2 SQIVND (reference sequence). The chain's CDR3 is CASSIEGSLGYTF. The DNA for the CDR3 is TGTGCCAGTAGTATTGAGGGTAGTCTTGGCTACACCTTC.

This chain connects TRBV25-1 to TRBJ2-5; 7 nucleotides agree with TRBD1. V shed 4 bases, J shed 5 bases, and the junction held 4 bases outside the gene matches. The CDR3 covers 13 residues. Looked up from germline, CDR1 is MGHDK and CDR2 is SYGVNS. The CDR3 reads CASSGDSRETQYF. For the CDR3, the DNA is TGTGCCAGCAGTGGGGACAGTAGGGAGACCCAGTACTTC.

The chain uses TRBV7-8 and TRBJ1-1, with D hard to call. V was pared by 1 base and J by 1 base, with 4 bases between. The CDR3 extends over 13 amino acids. CDR1 is SGHVS and CDR2 is FQNEAQ in the germline V gene. CDR3 DNA: TGTGCCAGCAGCTTAGGTCAGAACACTGAAGCTTTCTTT. It specifies CASSLGQNTEAFF.

This clone was seen only once. This rearrangement joins TRBV6-1 to TRBJ1-2, with D perhaps TRBD1 (5 bases). CDR3 length: 13 residues. The germline V and J ends were trimmed by 4 bases and 2 bases, with 8 bases remaining between them. CDR1 MNHNS and CDR2 SASEGT come from the germline V gene. CDR3 bases: TGTGCCAGCAGTGTGGGACTAAACTATGGCTACACCTTC. It codes for CASSVGLNYGYTF.